This T cell receptor beta chain appears in the sequencing data of a study of blood T cell repertoires in COVID-19. Overall study context: The United States, Italy and Spain provided the acute and convalescent COVID-19 samples.

Profiled with immunoSEQ multiplex PCR; TCRdb holds only in-frame clones, not every one. Of about 220,000 clones in the sample, more than 75% were seen once. V dropped 10 bases and J dropped 7; count of bases not matched to a gene: 10. Looked up from germline, CDR1 is SEHNR and CDR2 is FQNEAQ (reference sequence). This CDR3 contains 14 residues. Sequenced input: peripheral blood. The chain links TRBV7-9 to TRBJ1-6; 7 bases map to TRBD1. This clonotype was obtained from a man aged 35 to 55 with active or convalescent COVID-19. This CDR3 is CAIETGLKNSPLHF. The CDR3 DNA reads as TGTGCCATAGAGACAGGGTTGAAGAATTCACCCCTCCACTTT. Full variable domain (rest looked up from reference TRBV7-9 and TRBJ1-6): DTGVSQNPRHKITKRGQNVTFRCDPISEHNRLYWYRQTLGQGPEFLTYFQNEAQLEKSRLLSDRFSAERPKGSFSTLEIQRTEQGDSAMYLCAIETGLKNSPLHFGNGTRLTVT.